Below, 20 T cell receptor beta chains from the same sample are listed, as sequenced in a study of blood T cell repertoires in COVID-19. Generated by immunoSEQ multiplex PCR, the TCRdb table keeps only in-frame clones and is missing some. The sample carries about 140,000 clones, roughly 87% recorded once. The sequencing sample was made of peripheral blood. Source of these receptors: a man in his 70s with acute or convalescent COVID-19.

The rearrangement uses TRBV7-2 and TRBJ2-2; D may be TRBD1 (5 bases). CDR1 SGHTA and CDR2 FQGNSA come from the germline V gene. The CDR3 has 15 amino acids. The V and J ends lost 2 bases and 5 bases respectively, with 12 bases between them. CDR3 bases: TGTGCCAGCAGCTTAACTGGGGCTGTAACCGGGGAGCTGTTTTTT. It yields the protein CASSLTGAVTGELFF.

The rearrangement links TRBV19 to TRBJ2-1, with a tentative D call TRBD2 (6 bases). The CDR3 is 15 residues long. Germline lookup yields CDR1 LNHDA and CDR2 SQIVND (reference sequence). V lost 3 bases and J lost 8, with 17 bases in between. DNA of the CDR3: TGTGCCAGTAGTATGGGACTTACCCTAGTTGATGAGCAGTTCTTC. It codes for CASSMGLTLVDEQFF.

CDR3 amino acids: CASSLEEVTYGYTF. The CDR3 region has the DNA TGTGCCAGCAGCTTGGAAGAGGTTACCTATGGCTACACCTTC. The chain combines TRBV7-8 with TRBJ1-2, with no clear D. The V gene's germline CDR1 is SGHVS and CDR2 FQNEAQ. This CDR3 is built from 14 residues. The V end was cut by 3 bases, the J end by 4 bases, with 12 bases between.

The chain has TRBV5-1 and TRBJ2-2; 8 bases fit TRBD1. This CDR3 has 17 amino acids. Germline values: CDR1 SGHRS, CDR2 YFSETQ. The V gene end was trimmed by 1 base and the J gene end by 6 bases; junction bases not matched to a gene: 11. CDR3 in DNA: TGCGCCAGCAGCTTGTTCGGGCAGGGGGCGGAGGCCGGGGAGCTGTTTTTT. Translation: CASSLFGQGAEAGELFF.

V and J are TRBV6-5 and TRBJ1-1; TRBD1 is a possible D gene (6 bases). CDR1 is MNHEY, CDR2 SVGAGI, per germline. The CDR3 length is 14 residues. V dropped 4 bases and J dropped 0 bases, with 9 bases sitting between them. The CDR3 loop reads CASSWGHLNTEAFF. CDR3 bases: TGTGCCAGCAGTTGGGGACACCTGAACACTGAAGCTTTCTTT.

This clone was seen a few times. V and J are TRBV6-4 and TRBJ2-7; TRBD1 agrees at 7 bases. The germline CDR1 and CDR2 sequences are MRHNA and SNTAGT. After removal of 4 bases from V and 6 bases from J, the junction contained 3 bases not matched to a gene. This CDR3 has 12 amino acids. This chain's CDR3 is CASSGAGGEQYF. DNA for the CDR3: TGTGCCAGCAGTGGGGCAGGGGGCGAGCAGTACTTC.

Only one count was recorded for this clone. The rearrangement links TRBV28 to TRBJ1-2, with TRBD1 matching over 9 bases. With 11 bases clipped from V and 8 bases from J, the junction kept 6 bases outside the gene matches. The CDR3 totals 11 residues. Per the germline V gene, CDR1 is MDHEN and CDR2 is SYDVKM. The CDR3 DNA reads as TGTGCCGGGGGACAGGGAGGGGGCTACACCTTC. This translates into CAGGQGGGYTF.

The chain uses TRBV3-1 (or the pseudogene TRBV3-2) and TRBJ1-1; perhaps TRBD1 as D (6 bases). The CDR3 consists of 14 residues. CDR1 and CDR2 (germline): LGHDT, YNNKEL (reference sequence). V dropped 6 bases and J dropped 11 bases, with 22 bases sitting between them. In DNA, the CDR3 is TGTGCCAGCAGTCAATCGGGGGGCCCGGCTCTGGCTTTCTTT. Protein: CASSQSGGPALAFF.

The chain recombines TRBV7-8 with TRBJ2-1, with TRBD1 matching over 8 bases. This CDR3 is built from 13 residues. The V and J ends lost 5 bases and 9 bases, in that order; junction bases with no gene match: 6. CDR1 and CDR2 (germline): SGHVS, FQNEAQ. CDR3 residues: CASSRRQGSEQFF. The CDR3 DNA reads TGTGCCAGCAGCCGAAGACAGGGGAGTGAGCAGTTCTTC.

V usage is TRBV11-3 and J usage is TRBJ1-6, with unresolved D. The CDR3 has 14 residues. V was shortened by 1 base and J by 6 bases, with 7 bases between the two germline ends. Looked up from germline, CDR1 is SGHNT and CDR2 is YENEEA. The CDR3 loop reads CASSLGGRNSPLHF. The CDR3 bases are TGTGCCAGCAGCTTAGGAGGCCGTAATTCACCCCTCCACTTT. The variable domain in full, completed from reference TRBV11-3 and TRBJ1-6, reads EAGVVQSPRYKIIEKKQPVAFWCNPISGHNTLYWYLQNLGQGPELLIRYENEEAVDDSQLPKDRFSAERLKGVDSTLKIQPAELGDSAVYLCASSLGGRNSPLHFGNGTRLTVT.

This clone was found a few times. The gene calls are TRBV2 and TRBJ1-3, with TRBD1 matching 8 bases. In germline, CDR1 is SNHLY, CDR2 FYNNEI. The CDR3 has 16 residues. Trimming removed 3 bases from V and 3 bases from J; junction bases left unmatched: 7. CDR3 bases: TGTGCCAGCAGTGACGGACAGGGCTGGCTTGGAAACACCATATATTTT. It is translated as CASSDGQGWLGNTIYF.

The rearrangement uses TRBV7-2 and TRBJ1-6; 12 bases are a match to TRBD1. Germline trimming cut 5 bases from V and 8 bases from J; bases unmatched to any gene: 4. The CDR3 totals 15 residues. Germline loops: CDR1 SGHTA, CDR2 FQGNSA. Written as DNA, the CDR3 is TGTGCCAGCAGCCTGGGACAGGGGGCTTATTCACCCCTCCACTTT. This codes for CASSLGQGAYSPLHF.

This clone has only one observation. The CDR3 DNA follows: TGTGCCAGTAGTACCCGGACAGGGGGAGGCAATCAGCCCCAGCATTTT. Translation: CASSTRTGGGNQPQHF. V gene TRBV19 combines with J gene TRBJ1-5, with 10 bases that match TRBD1. The V segment lost 4 bases and the J segment 2 bases; nucleotides outside the gene matches: 5. The CDR3 is made up of 16 amino acids. Per the germline V gene, CDR1 is LNHDA and CDR2 is SQIVND (reference sequence).

Points on this clone: This sample also contains other DNA sequences that code for the same CDR3. V usage is TRBV19 and J usage is TRBJ1-1; 7 positions agree with TRBD1. This CDR3 is 13 amino acids long. Germline lookup yields CDR1 LNHDA and CDR2 SQIVND (reference sequence). J was trimmed by 4 bases and V by 6 bases; bases with no gene match: 5. The CDR3: CASSRTGRTEAFF. CDR3 in DNA: TGTGCCAGTAGCCGGACAGGCCGCACTGAAGCTTTCTTT.

The chain is built from TRBV7-8 and TRBJ2-7, with TRBD2 matching over 7 bases. CDR1 and CDR2 (germline): SGHVS, FQNEAQ. This CDR3 is 15 amino acids long. V shed 0 bases and J 0 bases; nucleotides not matched to a gene: 2. The CDR3 loop is CASSLAGGGSYEQYF. As DNA, the CDR3 is TGTGCCAGCAGCTTAGCGGGGGGGGGCTCCTACGAGCAGTACTTC.

This chain uses TRBV21-1 with TRBJ2-7; TRBD1 was called by the table and not checked on the DNA. TRBV21-1 is a known pseudogene. The CDR3 loop spans 13 amino acids. As DNA, the CDR3 is TGTGCCAGCAGCATGGGACAGGCCTACGAGCAGTACTTC. Its protein product is CASSMGQAYEQYF.

This chain joins TRBV5-1 and TRBJ2-6; perhaps TRBD2 as D (5 bases). This CDR3 is 15 amino acids long. V was cut by 7 bases and J by 1 base, with 12 bases left in between. Per the germline V gene, CDR1 is SGHRS and CDR2 is YFSETQ. The CDR3 nucleotides read TGCGCCAGCGGAGGAGATTGGTCTGGGGCCAACGTCCTGACTTTC. Protein: CASGGDWSGANVLTF.

The J gene is TRBJ2-5, the V gene TRBV12-2; the D segment call TRBD1 is taken from the table without a DNA check. TRBV12-2 is a recognized pseudogene. The CDR3 is 14 residues long. DNA of the CDR3: TGTGCAAGTCGCTTAGTGGACAGTTTAGAGACCCAGTACTTC. This gives the protein CASRLVDSLETQYF.

This clone was seen a few times. The V and J genes are TRBV30 and TRBJ1-3; D is unclear. CDR3 size: 14 residues. CDR1 and CDR2 (germline): GTSNPN, SVGIG (reference sequence). The ends were cut back, 2 bases at V and 0 bases at J, with 8 bases in the middle. In DNA form, the CDR3 reads TGTGCCTGGAGTAGCGGGTCCTCTGGAAACACCATATATTTT. Amino acids: CAWSSGSSGNTIYF.

The rearrangement joins TRBV10-2 to TRBJ2-1; 11 bases align to TRBD2. Germline lookup yields CDR1 WSHSY and CDR2 SAAADI. This CDR3 region has 18 residues. The V segment lost 4 bases and the J segment 0 bases; nucleotides outside the gene matches: 8. The CDR3 DNA reads as TGCGCCAGCAGTGTGCGAACTAGCGGGAGAAGCTCCTACAATGAGCAGTTCTTC. This gives the protein CASSVRTSGRSSYNEQFF.